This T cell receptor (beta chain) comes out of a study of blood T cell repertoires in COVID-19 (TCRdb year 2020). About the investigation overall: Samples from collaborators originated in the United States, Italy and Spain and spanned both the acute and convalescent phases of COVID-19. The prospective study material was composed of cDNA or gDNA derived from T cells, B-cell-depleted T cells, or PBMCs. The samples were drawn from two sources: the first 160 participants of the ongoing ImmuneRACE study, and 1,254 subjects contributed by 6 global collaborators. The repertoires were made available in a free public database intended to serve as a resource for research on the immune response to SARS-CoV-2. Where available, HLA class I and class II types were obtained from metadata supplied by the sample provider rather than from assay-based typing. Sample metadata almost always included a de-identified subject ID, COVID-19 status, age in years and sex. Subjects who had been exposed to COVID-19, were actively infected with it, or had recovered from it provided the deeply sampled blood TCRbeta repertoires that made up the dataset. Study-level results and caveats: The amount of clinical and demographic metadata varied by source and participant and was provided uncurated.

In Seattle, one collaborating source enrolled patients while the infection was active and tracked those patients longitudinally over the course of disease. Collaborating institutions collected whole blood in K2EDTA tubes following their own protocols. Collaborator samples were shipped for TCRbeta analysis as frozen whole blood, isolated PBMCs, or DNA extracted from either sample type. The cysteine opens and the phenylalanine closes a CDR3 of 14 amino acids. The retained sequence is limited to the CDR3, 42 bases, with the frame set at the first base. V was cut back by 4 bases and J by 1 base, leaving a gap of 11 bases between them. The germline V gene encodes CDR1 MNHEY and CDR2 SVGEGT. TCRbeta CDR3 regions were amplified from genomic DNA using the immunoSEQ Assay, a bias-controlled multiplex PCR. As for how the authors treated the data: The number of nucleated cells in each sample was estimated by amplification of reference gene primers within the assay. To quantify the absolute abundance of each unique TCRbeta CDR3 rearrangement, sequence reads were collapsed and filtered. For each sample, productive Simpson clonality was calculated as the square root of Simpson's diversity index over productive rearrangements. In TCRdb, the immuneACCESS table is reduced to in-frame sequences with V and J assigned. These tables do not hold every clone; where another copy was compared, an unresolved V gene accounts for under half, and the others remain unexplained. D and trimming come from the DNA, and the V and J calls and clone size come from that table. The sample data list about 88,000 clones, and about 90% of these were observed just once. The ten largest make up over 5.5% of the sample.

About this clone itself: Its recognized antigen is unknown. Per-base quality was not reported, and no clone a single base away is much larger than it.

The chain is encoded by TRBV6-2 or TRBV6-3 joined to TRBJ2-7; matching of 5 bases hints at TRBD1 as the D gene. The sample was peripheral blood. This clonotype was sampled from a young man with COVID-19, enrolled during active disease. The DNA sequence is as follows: TGTGCCAGCAGTTTAATGGACACGTCCTACGAGCAGTACTTC. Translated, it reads CASSLMDTSYEQYF.